The clone carrying this TCR beta chain is medium-sized by frequency. Germline V gene sequence: CDR1 WNHNN, CDR2 SYGVQD (reference sequence). This CDR3 is built from 15 residues. The sample is drawn from a study of T cells in severe cutaneous drug reactions. Carbamazepine had induced Stevens-Johnson syndrome or toxic epidermal necrolysis in the sequenced donors. Libraries were made by iRepertoire multiplex PCR with TCR subtype-specific primers for bulk and single-cell sequencing. Bulk TCR libraries started from roughly 100-500 ng RNA per sample. TCRdb re-called the multiplex PCR reads and catalogs CDR3 proteins one per entry, DNA excluded. The listing records approximately 1,900 distinct CDR3 sequences.

The material sequenced was PBMCs. The TCR was taken from a human donor with Stevens-Johnson syndrome, a severe cutaneous drug reaction. This chain joins TRBV10-1 and TRBJ2-3; the TCRdb call, TRBD1, lacks DNA for checking. CDR3 in amino acids: CASSESGQFTDTQYF.